This TCR beta chain was recovered during a study of blood T cell repertoires in COVID-19 (dated by TCRdb to the early 2020s). About the study as a whole: Samples from collaborators originated in the United States, Italy and Spain and spanned both the acute and convalescent phases of COVID-19. The prospective study material was composed of cDNA or gDNA derived from T cells, B-cell-depleted T cells, or PBMCs. The dataset comprised deeply sampled blood TCRbeta repertoires from subjects exposed to, actively infected with, or recovered from COVID-19. A freely available public database, intended as a resource for researchers studying the immune response to SARS-CoV-2, is where the repertoires were released. Samples came from the ongoing ImmuneRACE study (first 160 participants) plus 1,254 subjects from 6 global collaborators. The sample metadata nearly always contained a de-identified subject ID, COVID-19 status, age in years and sex. HLA class I and class II types, where available, came from metadata supplied by the sample provider rather than from assay-based typing.

Overall study outcomes, separate from this receptor: The amount of clinical and demographic metadata varied by source and participant and was provided uncurated.

V is cut back by 2 bases and J by 4 bases, with 6 bases in the junction unmatched. The germline V gene encodes CDR1 SGDLS and CDR2 YYNGEE. The CDR3 runs 17 residues from the cysteine to the phenylalanine. Kept here is only the CDR3 DNA, which spans 51 bases and is read in frame from base 1. Each collaborating institution followed its own protocols to collect whole blood in K2EDTA tubes. For TCRbeta analysis, collaborators shipped samples in one of three forms: frozen whole blood, isolated PBMCs, or DNA extracted from either of those sample types. Remarks on this clone: Its antigen is unknown. No much larger clone is present one base from it, and per-base qualities are unavailable.

TCRbeta CDR3 regions were amplified from genomic DNA using the immunoSEQ Assay, a bias-controlled multiplex PCR. For the original study's pipeline: The number of nucleated cells in each sample was estimated by amplification of reference gene primers within the assay. Sequence reads were collapsed and filtered to measure the absolute abundance of every unique TCRbeta CDR3 rearrangement. For each sample, productive Simpson clonality was calculated as the square root of Simpson's diversity index over productive rearrangements. Imported from immuneACCESS, the table was reduced by TCRdb to in-frame sequences with V and J called. These copies leave out some clones; in studies compared against another copy, an unresolved V gene accounts for under half, and the cause of the remainder is not known. The V and J calls and clone size come from that table; D and trimming were worked out from the DNA. This sample comprises approximately 74,000 clones, approximately 80% of them detected only once. The leading ten clones occupy approximately 2.5% of the sample.

The TCR comes from a man older than 75 with active or convalescent COVID-19. Material: peripheral blood. This sequence uses TRBV9 and TRBJ2-3; 14 middle bases align to TRBD2. CDR3 protein: CASSVGLAGGGADTQYF. The nucleotide sequence reads TGTGCCAGCAGCGTTGGACTAGCGGGAGGTGGCGCAGATACGCAGTATTTT. The entire variable domain, with the stretches around the CDR3 drawn from the reference TRBV9 and TRBJ2-3 proteins, is DSGVTQTPKHLITATGQRVTLRCSPRSGDLSVYWYQQSLDQGLQFLIQYYNGEERAKGNILERFSAQQFPDLHSELNLSSLELGDSALYFCASSVGLAGGGADTQYFGPGTRLTVL.